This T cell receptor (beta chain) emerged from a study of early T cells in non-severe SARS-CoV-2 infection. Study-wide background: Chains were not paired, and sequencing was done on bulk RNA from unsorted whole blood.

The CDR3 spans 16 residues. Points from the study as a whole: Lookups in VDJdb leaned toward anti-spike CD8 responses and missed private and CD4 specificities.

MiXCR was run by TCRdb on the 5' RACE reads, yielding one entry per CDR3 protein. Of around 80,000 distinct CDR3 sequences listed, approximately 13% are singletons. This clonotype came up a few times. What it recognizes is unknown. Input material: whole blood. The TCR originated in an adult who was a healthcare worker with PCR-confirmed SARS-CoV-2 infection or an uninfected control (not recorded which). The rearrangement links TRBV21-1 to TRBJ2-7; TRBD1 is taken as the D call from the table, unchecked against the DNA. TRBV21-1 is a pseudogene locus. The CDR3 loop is CASSKVNLARGGEQYF. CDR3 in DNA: TGTGCCAGCAGCAAAGTTAATTTGGCCAGGGGCGGGGAGCAGTACTTC.